The sample holds a few counts of the clone carrying this T cell receptor beta chain. The antigen remains undetermined. TCRdb re-called the RACE reads with MiXCR, one entry per CDR3 protein. Seen here are 180,000 or so distinct CDR3 sequences, 20% to 25% observed once, and the top ten hold less than 7%. This entry is derived from a study of human T cells and chemical hapten exposure. General study results and limits: With DPC sensitization, TCRs exceeding 1 in 1000 frequency showed no change. There was alopecia in the donors, so their immune response may differ from that of healthy people.

Described time point: patch test 1, 2 weeks after DPC sensitization. Treatment defined: therapeutic diphenylcyclopropenone sensitization with weekly scalp DPC. Per the germline V gene, CDR1 is SNHLY and CDR2 is FYNNEI. V lost 7 bases and J lost 4, with 10 bases in between. The CDR3 consists of 12 residues. This TCR was sampled from a woman between 50 and 59 years old with alopecia areata. Some clones in this sample may be carry-over from other donors' samples. Specimen: whole blood, collected in connection with sensitization to the hapten diphenylcyclopropenone (DPC). V gene TRBV2 combines with J gene TRBJ1-2, with D unclear. For the CDR3, the DNA is TGTGCCAGCATTCGAGTGGGCTATGGCTACACCTTC. Amino acid sequence: CASIRVGYGYTF.